The 19 T cell receptor beta chains listed next were all sequenced from one sample in a study of cytomegalovirus exposure and HLA in healthy donors. The assay was immunoSEQ multiplex PCR, and TCRdb's table has in-frame clones only and misses some. This sample has about 120,000 clones; roughly nine tenths occur once, and the top ten carry more than 1.5%. The sample comprised PBMCs. These receptor sequences come from a woman under 30 in good health and CMV-seronegative.

The chain recombines TRBV5-6 with TRBJ1-1; TRBD1 matches at 8 bases. The CDR3 is 12 amino acids. After removal of 1 base from V and 11 bases from J, the junction contained 4 bases not matched to a gene. Germline loops: CDR1 SGHDT, CDR2 YYEEEE. The CDR3 loop is CASSLNQGAAFF. CDR3 nucleotides: TGTGCCAGCAGCTTGAACCAGGGGGCGGCTTTCTTT.

The gene calls are TRBV5-1 and TRBJ2-1; 11 bases are shared with TRBD1. In germline, CDR1 is SGHRS, CDR2 YFSETQ. Trimming removed 4 bases from V and 3 bases from J; junction bases left unmatched: 9. This CDR3 comprises 17 residues. CDR3 sequence reads: CASSRGTGTGGYNEQFF. CDR3 sequence (DNA): TGCGCCAGCAGCAGGGGAACCGGGACAGGGGGCTACAATGAGCAGTTCTTC.

V and J are TRBV5-1 and TRBJ1-3; D unclear. This CDR3 comprises 16 residues. Germline V gene sequence: CDR1 SGHRS, CDR2 YFSETQ. Trimming cost V 0 bases and J 2 bases, with 12 bases left between them. CDR3 residues: CASSLELPSAGNTIYF. The DNA for the CDR3 is TGCGCCAGCAGCTTGGAACTCCCCTCGGCTGGAAACACCATATATTTT.

The chain employs TRBV7-8 and TRBJ2-7; 7 nucleotides line up with TRBD2. Germline assignment: CDR1 SGHVS and CDR2 FQNEAQ. This CDR3 comprises 17 residues. V trimming: 1 base; J trimming: 2 bases; junction bases outside the gene matches: 11. CDR3: CASSLDFGGAGAYEQYF. CDR3 sequence (DNA): TGTGCCAGCAGCTTAGATTTCGGGGGTGCGGGAGCCTACGAGCAGTACTTC.

This rearrangement joins TRBV19 to TRBJ2-7, with a weak D call TRBD1 (7 bases). Germline values: CDR1 LNHDA, CDR2 SQIVND (reference sequence). Trimming took off 3 bases at V and 5 bases at J, with 14 bases between the two ends. The CDR3 loop spans 14 amino acids. The CDR3: CASSIFGRGDEQYF. The CDR3 DNA sequence: TGTGCCAGTAGTATTTTCGGCAGGGGGGACGAGCAGTACTTC.

This clone appeared a few times. DNA for the CDR3: TGTGCCAGCAGCTCGGGGTTGACCGGGGAGCTGTTTTTT. Amino acid sequence: CASSSGLTGELFF. This rearrangement joins TRBV5-5 to TRBJ2-2; D might be TRBD2 (5 bases). Trimming shortened V by 3 bases and J by 5 bases, and 8 bases separated the two germline ends. The length of the CDR3 is 13 residues. Looked up from germline, CDR1 is SGHKS and CDR2 is YYEKEE (reference sequence).

The chain combines TRBV27 with TRBJ2-7, with 11 nucleotides matching TRBD1. Germline lookup yields CDR1 MNHEY and CDR2 SMNVEV (reference sequence). Trimming removed 5 bases from V and 0 bases from J; junction bases left unmatched: 6. The CDR3 spans 16 residues. The chain's CDR3 is CASSPLGTGGSYEQYF. As DNA, the CDR3 is TGTGCCAGCAGTCCCTTAGGGACAGGGGGCTCCTACGAGCAGTACTTC.

The genes are TRBV10-1 and TRBJ1-1, with 11 bases fitting TRBD1. The CDR3 has 17 amino acids. V trimming: 1 base; J trimming: 3 bases; junction bases outside the gene matches: 7. CDR1 and CDR2 (germline): WNHNN, SYGVQD (reference sequence). The CDR3 nucleotides read TGCGCCAGCAGTGAGTACCGAATGGACAGGGGGCACACTGAAGCTTTCTTT. Translated: CASSEYRMDRGHTEAFF.

The chain carries TRBV6-5 and TRBJ2-7, with 11 bases aligning to TRBD1. Unmatched junction bases numbered 10, after V lost 6 bases and J lost 6 bases. Germline V gene data show CDR1 as MNHEY and CDR2 as SVGAGI. CDR3 size: 15 residues. Here the CDR3 reads CASSRKPGQGGEQYF. Here the CDR3 DNA reads TGTGCCAGCAGCCGCAAACCGGGACAGGGGGGCGAGCAGTACTTC.

The chain employs TRBV7-2 and TRBJ2-1, with TRBD2 identical over 11 bases. This CDR3 is 15 amino acids long. Germline V gene data show CDR1 as SGHTA and CDR2 as FQGNSA. V gave up 5 bases and J gave up 6 bases; unmatched junction bases: 6. The CDR3 DNA reads TGTGCCAGCAGCGCACTAGCGGGAGATGTCAATGAGCAGTTCTTC. Translating gives CASSALAGDVNEQFF. Together with reference TRBV7-2 and TRBJ2-1, the CDR3 gives the full variable domain: GAGVSQSPSNKVTEKGKDVELRCDPISGHTALYWYRQSLGQGLEFLIYFQGNSAPDKSGLPSDRFSAERTGGSVSTLTIQRTQQEDSAVYLCASSALAGDVNEQFFGPGTRLTVL.

V is TRBV10-1 and J is TRBJ2-2; TRBD2 agrees at 7 bases. The length of the CDR3 is 14 residues. V was pared by 2 bases and J by 7 bases, with 4 bases of the junction left unmatched. Germline-derived CDR1 and CDR2 are WNHNN and SYGVQD (reference sequence). CDR3 residues: CASSETRGVGELFF. Written as DNA, the CDR3 is TGCGCCAGCAGTGAGACTCGGGGGGTCGGGGAGCTGTTTTTT.

V is TRBV7-6 and J is TRBJ2-7, with TRBD2 identical over 8 bases. V lost 5 bases, J lost 1 base, and 4 bases stayed unmatched. The CDR3 totals 14 residues. Germline loops: CDR1 SGHVS, CDR2 FNYEAQ. CDR3 DNA sequence: TGTGCCAGCAGCATGGGACTAGATTCCTACGAGCAGTACTTC. It yields the protein CASSMGLDSYEQYF.

This clone was recorded only once. The chain carries TRBV5-1 and TRBJ2-7; maybe TRBD1 (6 bases). Germline V gives CDR1 SGHRS, CDR2 YFSETQ. This CDR3 spans 15 amino acids. V dropped 0 bases and J dropped 6 bases, with 16 bases sitting between them. CDR3 protein: CASSLVLGHLREQYF. In DNA, the CDR3 is TGCGCCAGCAGCTTGGTGCTGGGACACCTTCGCGAGCAGTACTTC.

The V gene is TRBV29-1, the J gene TRBJ1-4, with D maybe TRBD1 (5 bases). CDR1 is SQVTM, CDR2 ANQGSEA, per germline. The CDR3 totals 12 residues. Between the trimmed V and J ends, which lost 6 bases and 6 bases, there was a span of 11 bases. The CDR3 bases are TGCAGCGTGCAACAGGATTATGAAAAACTGTTTTTT. Translation gives CSVQQDYEKLFF. The whole variable domain, remainder taken from reference TRBV29-1 and TRBJ1-4, is SAVISQKPSRDICQRGTSLTIQCQVDSQVTMMFWYRQQPGQSLTLIATANQGSEATYESGFVIDKFPISRPNLTFSTLTVSNMSPEDSSIYLCSVQQDYEKLFFGSGTQLSVL.

V is TRBV19 and J is TRBJ2-7; 7 bases match TRBD2. The trim removed 6 bases at V and 0 bases at J, leaving 5 bases unmatched. CDR3 length: 14 residues. The germline V gene has CDR1 LNHDA and CDR2 SQIVND (reference sequence). In DNA form, the CDR3 reads TGTGCCAGTAGACTAGCGCTCAACTCCTACGAGCAGTACTTC. This codes for CASRLALNSYEQYF.

This chain uses TRBV27 with TRBJ2-5, with 7 positions matching TRBD1. Germline values: CDR1 MNHEY, CDR2 SMNVEV (reference sequence). With V trimmed by 2 bases and J by 8 bases, 5 bases remained unmatched. CDR3 length equals 13 residues. In nucleotides, the CDR3 is TGTGCCAGCAGTTTAGGGACAGCTAATACCCAGTACTTC. Translating it yields CASSLGTANTQYF.

This clone has a single count. The chain uses TRBV19 and TRBJ2-3, with TRBD2 as a possible D gene (6 bases). The CDR3 consists of 15 residues. V shed 4 bases and J shed 4 bases, with 15 bases lying between them. Germline CDR1 LNHDA, CDR2 SQIVND (reference sequence). The CDR3 bases are TGTGCCAGTAGTAATGGGACTGCGGGCCCAGATACGCAGTATTTT. It is translated as CASSNGTAGPDTQYF.

The chain joins TRBV7-2 to TRBJ2-3, with 9 bases that match TRBD2. Germline V CDR1 and CDR2: SGHTA, FQGNSA. J gave up 7 bases and V 2 bases, and 10 bases lay outside the gene matches. CDR3 length: 16 amino acids. The CDR3 sequence: CASSLLLAGVGNTQYF. The CDR3 bases are TGTGCCAGCAGCTTACTCTTAGCGGGAGTAGGAAATACGCAGTATTTT.

This sequence joins TRBV15 and TRBJ2-6, with D hard to call. The V end was cut by 0 bases, the J end by 4 bases, with 7 bases between. CDR3 size: 15 residues. From germline, CDR1 is LNHNV and CDR2 YYDKDF (reference sequence). The CDR3 here is CATSRESEGANVLTF. Here the CDR3 DNA reads TGTGCCACCAGCAGAGAGAGTGAAGGGGCCAACGTCCTGACTTTC.